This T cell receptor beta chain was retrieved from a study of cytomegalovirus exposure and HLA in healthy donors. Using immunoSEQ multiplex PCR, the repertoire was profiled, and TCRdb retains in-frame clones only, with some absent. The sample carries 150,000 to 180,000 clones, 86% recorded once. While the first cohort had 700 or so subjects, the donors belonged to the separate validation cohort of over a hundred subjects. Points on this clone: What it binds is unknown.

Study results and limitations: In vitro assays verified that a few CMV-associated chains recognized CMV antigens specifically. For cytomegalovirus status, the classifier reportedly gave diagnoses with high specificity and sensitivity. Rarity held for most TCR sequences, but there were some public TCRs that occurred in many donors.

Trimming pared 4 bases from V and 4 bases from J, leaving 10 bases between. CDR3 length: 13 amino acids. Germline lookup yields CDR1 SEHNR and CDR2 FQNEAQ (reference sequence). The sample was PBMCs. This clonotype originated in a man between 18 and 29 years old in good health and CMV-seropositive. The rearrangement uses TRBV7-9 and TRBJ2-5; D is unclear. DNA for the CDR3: TGTGCCAGCAGCTCCCACCTACGAGAGACCCAGTACTTC. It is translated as CASSSHLRETQYF.